The 26 T cell receptor beta chains reported below all come from one sample, sequenced in a study of blood T cell repertoires in COVID-19 (dated by TCRdb to the early 2020s). The receptor library was made with the immunoSEQ multiplex PCR assay. TCRdb retrieved this table from immuneACCESS and kept in-frame rearrangements only. Not all clones are present; in checked studies, unresolved V genes account for under half, and no reason is known for the remainder. The sample profile shows nearly 250,000 clones; roughly 85% of them were found once. Approximately 9.6% of the sample comes from the top ten. The sequenced sample consisted of PBMCs or T cells enriched from blood (not recorded which). The receptors were sampled from a woman between 45 and 60 years old with acute COVID-19.

The chain's CDR3 is CASSPIGDRRESTDTQYF. Written as DNA, the CDR3 is TGTGCCAGCAGTCCGATAGGGGACAGGAGAGAAAGCACAGATACGCAGTATTTT. The rearrangement uses TRBV27 and TRBJ2-3; 8 bases map to TRBD1. The V segment lost 5 bases and the J segment 0 bases; nucleotides outside the gene matches: 13. Germline-derived CDR1 and CDR2 are MNHEY and SMNVEV (reference sequence). The CDR3 has 18 residues.

A few counts support this clone. The chain employs TRBV2 and TRBJ2-1, with 7 bases identical to TRBD1. CDR3 length equals 15 residues. Germline V CDR1 and CDR2: SNHLY, FYNNEI. The V segment lost 8 bases and the J segment 0 bases; nucleotides outside the gene matches: 7. CDR3 DNA sequence: TGTGCCAGCCGACAGGGCGTTAGCTCCTACAATGAGCAGTTCTTC. This translates into CASRQGVSSYNEQFF.

This clone has only a few counts. This chain joins TRBV6-5 and TRBJ1-3; tentatively, D is TRBD1 (5 bases). Trimming removed 2 bases from V and 4 bases from J, with 12 bases in between. The CDR3 runs to 15 residues. Germline V gene sequence: CDR1 MNHEY, CDR2 SVGAGI. The CDR3: CASSYDSFPGNTIYF. As DNA, the CDR3 is TGTGCCAGCAGTTACGACAGCTTTCCAGGAAACACCATATATTTT.

The chain links TRBV7-2 to TRBJ1-4; 10 bases match TRBD1. The CDR3 consists of 15 residues. Trimming took 3 bases from V and 5 from J; bases not matched to a gene: 3. Per the germline V gene, CDR1 is SGHTA and CDR2 is FQGNSA. CDR3 nucleotides: TGTGCCAGCAGCTTTAGGGGACAGGGGAATGAAAAACTGTTTTTT. Encoded protein: CASSFRGQGNEKLFF.

The V gene is TRBV7-3, the J gene TRBJ1-4; 9 bases agree with TRBD1. Germline trimming cut 0 bases from V and 8 bases from J; bases unmatched to any gene: 7. The germline CDR1 and CDR2 sequences are SGHTA and FQGTGA. The CDR3 contains 16 residues. The CDR3 DNA follows: TGTGCCAGCAGCTTAACTCCCTGGACAGGGGAAGAAAAACTGTTTTTT. This gives the protein CASSLTPWTGEEKLFF.

V gene TRBV14 combines with J gene TRBJ2-1, with TRBD2 matching over 10 bases. Germline V lookup: CDR1 SGHDN, CDR2 FVKESK. V dropped 0 bases and J dropped 5; count of bases not matched to a gene: 10. The CDR3 runs to 18 residues. In nucleotides, the CDR3 is TGTGCCAGCAGCCAAGATTTCGCACTAGCGGGAAAAAACAATGAGCAGTTCTTC. This translates into CASSQDFALAGKNNEQFF.

This clone was picked up one time. V usage is TRBV5-6 and J usage is TRBJ1-6; D is uncertain. There are 14 residues in the CDR3. Germline V lookup: CDR1 SGHDT, CDR2 YYEEEE. The germline V and J ends were trimmed by 3 bases and 5 bases, with 9 bases remaining between them. The CDR3 region has the DNA TGTGCCAGCAGCTCGGGATTTCATAATTCACCCCTCCACTTT. Translating it yields CASSSGFHNSPLHF.

The rearrangement links TRBV6-2 or TRBV6-3 to TRBJ2-3, with 9 bases lining up with TRBD2. CDR3 size: 16 residues. V lost 4 bases to trimming and J lost 2 bases; unmatched junction nucleotides: 7. In germline, CDR1 is MNHEY, CDR2 SVGEGT. CDR3 protein: CASSFLAGQLTDTQYF. In DNA form, the CDR3 reads TGTGCCAGCAGTTTCCTAGCGGGGCAACTCACAGATACGCAGTATTTT.

The rearrangement uses TRBV30 and TRBJ2-3; 10 bases are a match to TRBD2. Germline lookup yields CDR1 GTSNPN and CDR2 SVGIG (reference sequence). With 2 bases clipped from V and 11 bases from J, the junction kept 10 bases outside the gene matches. The CDR3 length is 14 residues. In nucleotides, the CDR3 is TGTGCCTGGAGTATGACTAGCGGGCGCGAATGGCAGTATTTT. It translates to CAWSMTSGREWQYF.

The DNA of the CDR3 is TGTGCCAGCAGTGGAGACAGCCCCATTGGCTACACCTTC. Encoded protein: CASSGDSPIGYTF. The rearrangement links TRBV6-6 to TRBJ1-2; TRBD1 might be the D (5 bases). The germline V gene has CDR1 MNHNY and CDR2 SVGAGI (reference sequence). Trimming shortened V by 5 bases and J by 7 bases, and 14 bases separated the two germline ends. This CDR3 is built from 13 residues.

The chain recombines TRBV6-5 with TRBJ2-1; 10 nucleotides match TRBD2. Germline assignment: CDR1 MNHEY and CDR2 SVGAGI. This CDR3 has 16 residues. V lost 0 bases, J lost 3 bases, and 2 bases stayed unmatched. The CDR3 nucleotides read TGTGCCAGCAGTTACTCCCCTAGCGGGGGCTACAATGAGCAGTTCTTC. Protein product: CASSYSPSGGYNEQFF.

This clone was recorded a few times. The chain carries TRBV30 and TRBJ2-7; D is uncertain. The CDR3 consists of 11 residues. The germline V and J ends were trimmed by 4 bases and 4 bases, with 8 bases remaining between them. Looked up from germline, CDR1 is GTSNPN and CDR2 is SVGIG (reference sequence). As DNA, the CDR3 is TGTGCCTGGACCGACGGGTACGAGCAGTACTTC. Residues: CAWTDGYEQYF.

The chain uses TRBV30 and TRBJ1-1, with D unclear. The CDR3 has 13 amino acids. With 1 base removed from V and 3 bases from J, the gap between germline ends came to 9 bases. The V gene's germline CDR1 is GTSNPN and CDR2 SVGIG (reference sequence). CDR3 nucleotide sequence: TGTGCCTGGAGTGCCACGGGATACACTGAAGCTTTCTTT. Translation gives CAWSATGYTEAFF. The full variable domain, rest sourced from reference TRBV30 and TRBJ1-1, is SQTIHQWPATLVQPVGSPLSLECTVEGTSNPNLYWYRQAAGRGLQLLFYSVGIGQISSEVPQNLSASRPQDRQFILSSKKLLLSDSGFYLCAWSATGYTEAFFGQGTRLTVV.

The chain joins TRBV6-5 to TRBJ2-2; the D is unclear. V lost 2 bases and J 3 bases, leaving 10 bases between the germline ends. This CDR3 contains 15 residues. Per germline, CDR1 MNHEY and CDR2 SVGAGI. The CDR3 protein is CASSYQDFHTGELFF. The CDR3 DNA sequence: TGTGCCAGCAGTTACCAAGACTTTCACACCGGGGAGCTGTTTTTT.

The chain uses TRBV6-5 and TRBJ1-2, with 8 positions matching TRBD1. The germline V gene has CDR1 MNHEY and CDR2 SVGAGI. V was pared by 8 bases and J by 5 bases, with 10 bases of the junction left unmatched. This CDR3 contains 14 residues. The CDR3, as DNA: TGTGCCAGCGTTCGACAGGGGCTTAAGTATGGCTACACCTTC. As protein: CASVRQGLKYGYTF.

The V call is TRBV5-6, the J call TRBJ2-7; 12 bases align to TRBD2. The CDR3 is 16 amino acids. J lost 9 bases, V lost 4 bases, and 14 bases had no gene match. Germline V CDR1 and CDR2: SGHDT, YYEEEE. Here the CDR3 reads CASSPPGTSGQRGQYF. CDR3 DNA: TGTGCCAGCAGCCCGCCTGGGACTAGCGGGCAAAGGGGGCAGTACTTC.

The chain is built from TRBV19 and TRBJ1-1; TRBD1 agrees at 9 bases. In germline, CDR1 is LNHDA, CDR2 SQIVND (reference sequence). After removal of 6 bases from V and 0 bases from J, the junction contained 2 bases not matched to a gene. CDR3 size: 14 residues. CDR3 coding DNA: TGTGCCAGTAGCCGGGACAGGGTGAACACTGAAGCTTTCTTT. It specifies CASSRDRVNTEAFF. Looking up the rest from reference TRBV19 and TRBJ1-1 gives the full variable domain: DGGITQSPKYLFRKEGQNVTLSCEQNLNHDAMYWYRQDPGQGLRLIYYSQIVNDFQKGDIAEGYSVSREKKESFPLTVTSAQKNPTAFYLCASSRDRVNTEAFFGQGTRLTVV.

The rearrangement joins TRBV19 to TRBJ1-5, with D possibly matching TRBD1 (6 bases). The CDR3 length is 16 residues. Trimming removed 4 bases from V and 0 bases from J, with 13 bases in between. The germline V gene has CDR1 LNHDA and CDR2 SQIVND (reference sequence). The CDR3: CASSRGQGNSNQPQHF. The CDR3 nucleotides are TGTGCCAGTAGTAGGGGACAAGGCAATAGCAATCAGCCCCAGCATTTT.

The gene calls are TRBV2 and TRBJ2-6, with no clear D. CDR1 and CDR2 (germline): SNHLY, FYNNEI. Trimming took 6 bases from V and 4 from J, leaving 10 bases between them. The CDR3 has 14 amino acids. CDR3 in amino acids: CASSPSLGANVLTF. The CDR3 nucleotides are TGTGCCAGCAGCCCCTCTCTGGGGGCCAACGTCCTGACTTTC.

V is TRBV10-3 and J is TRBJ1-5, with TRBD1 matching 8 bases. CDR1 and CDR2 from the germline V gene are ENHRY and SYGVKD. CDR3 length: 15 amino acids. The trim removed 2 bases at V and 5 bases at J, leaving 5 bases unmatched. CDR3 DNA sequence: TGTGCCATCAGTGAGCCCAAGACAGGGGATCAGCCCCAGCATTTT. Its protein is CAISEPKTGDQPQHF.

As to this clone: In the same sample, other DNA sequences code for this CDR3. V and J are TRBV7-2 and TRBJ2-6; D is ambiguous. Germline CDR1 and CDR2: SGHTA and FQGNSA. The V gene lost 5 bases and the J gene lost 0 bases, with 8 bases spanning the gap. The CDR3 has 15 amino acids. The CDR3 loop reads CASSPRFSGANVLTF. CDR3 DNA sequence: TGTGCCAGCAGCCCGCGATTCTCTGGGGCCAACGTCCTGACTTTC.

The chain employs TRBV27 and TRBJ2-7, with D possibly matching TRBD1 (6 bases). Germline CDR1 and CDR2: MNHEY and SMNVEV (reference sequence). Trimming took off 6 bases at V and 1 base at J, with 13 bases between the two ends. The CDR3 extends over 14 amino acids. The CDR3 protein is CASRPGQISYEQYF. CDR3 coding DNA: TGTGCCAGCAGGCCGGGACAAATTTCCTACGAGCAGTACTTC.

V is TRBV19 and J is TRBJ1-5, with 7 bases aligning to TRBD1. The CDR3 sequence is 18 residues long. V gave up 9 bases and J gave up 3 bases; unmatched junction bases: 20. The V gene's germline CDR1 is LNHDA and CDR2 SQIVND (reference sequence). CDR3 sequence (DNA): TGTGCCAGCCGTAAGGGAACGACAGGGAGGTTAGTCAATCAGCCCCAGCATTTT. Its translation is CASRKGTTGRLVNQPQHF.

The chain carries TRBV11-2 and TRBJ1-6; D ambiguous. This CDR3 has 15 amino acids. V was trimmed by 4 bases and J by 7 bases, leaving 14 bases between them. Germline assignment: CDR1 SGHAT and CDR2 FQNNGV. CDR3 in DNA: TGTGCCAGCAGCTCCAACCCGGGATTCAATTCACCCCTCCACTTT. It yields the protein CASSSNPGFNSPLHF.

This rearrangement joins TRBV7-9 to TRBJ2-7; possible D gene TRBD1, 6 bases. Germline-derived CDR1 and CDR2 are SEHNR and FQNEAQ (reference sequence). V was pared by 4 bases and J by 6 bases, with 13 bases between. The CDR3 is made up of 13 amino acids. The CDR3 loop is CASSYGTRGEQYF. The CDR3 DNA sequence: TGTGCCAGCAGCTACGGGACACGGGGCGAGCAGTACTTC.

The chain uses TRBV7-8 and TRBJ1-1, with D maybe TRBD1 (5 bases). Germline assignment: CDR1 SGHVS and CDR2 FQNEAQ. V was clipped by 5 bases and J by 3 bases, with 10 bases between them. The length of the CDR3 is 13 residues. In nucleotides, the CDR3 is TGTGCCAGCAGCAAGCCGACAGACACTGAAGCTTTCTTT. Protein product: CASSKPTDTEAFF.